The 23 T cell receptor beta chains given below trace back to one sample, sequenced in a study of shared clonotypes between healthy human individuals. The assay was immunoSEQ multiplex PCR, and TCRdb's table has in-frame clones only and misses some. The sample consists of roughly 650,000 clones, approximately 96% of them appearing once. CD45RO-negative cells were positively selected for CCR7, leaving out terminally differentiated effector memory CD45RA+ cells. Sequencing input: naive CD8+ T cells sorted from blood. Receptors were obtained from a woman under 40 in good health.

V gene TRBV7-9 combines with J gene TRBJ2-2; TRBD2 aligns across 8 bases. V was pared by 5 bases and J by 7 bases, with 9 bases of the junction left unmatched. This CDR3 has 15 amino acids. Germline loops: CDR1 SEHNR, CDR2 FQNEAQ (reference sequence). This chain's CDR3 is CASSPPGGMIGELFF. The CDR3 DNA sequence: TGTGCCAGCAGCCCCCCGGGGGGGATGATCGGGGAGCTGTTTTTT.

The chain couples TRBV11-2 to TRBJ2-5; D unclear. The germline V and J ends were trimmed by 5 bases and 0 bases, with 10 bases remaining between them. The germline gives CDR1 SGHAT, CDR2 FQNNGV. The CDR3 contains 14 residues. For the CDR3, the DNA is TGTGCCAGCAGCGAAACAGTGTACCAAGAGACCCAGTACTTC. Its protein product is CASSETVYQETQYF.

This chain uses TRBV2 with TRBJ2-1, with TRBD2 matching over 7 bases. The CDR3 spans 15 residues. J gave up 8 bases and V 4 bases, and 11 bases lay outside the gene matches. CDR1 is SNHLY, CDR2 FYNNEI, per germline. This CDR3 is CASSAASGDGDEQFF. The DNA for the CDR3 is TGTGCCAGCAGTGCAGCTAGCGGAGATGGGGATGAGCAGTTCTTC.

The chain links TRBV5-4 to TRBJ2-2; D uncertain. CDR3 length: 14 amino acids. Per the germline V gene, CDR1 is SGHNT and CDR2 is YYREEE (reference sequence). Trimming pared 1 base from V and 3 bases from J, leaving 7 bases between. CDR3 protein: CASSLTEYTGELFF. The CDR3 nucleotides are TGTGCCAGCAGCTTGACAGAATACACCGGGGAGCTGTTTTTT.

The rearrangement uses TRBV6-6 and TRBJ1-6; D unclear. Germline loops: CDR1 MNHNY, CDR2 SVGAGI (reference sequence). This CDR3 comprises 15 residues. V was pared by 2 bases and J by 8 bases, with 13 bases between. CDR3 bases: TGTGCCAGCAGTTACGCTCGGGCATCGGATTCACCCCTCCACTTT. Translating it yields CASSYARASDSPLHF.

The chain carries TRBV27 and TRBJ2-7, with 7 bases identical to TRBD1. The V gene end was trimmed by 3 bases and the J gene end by 0 bases; junction bases not matched to a gene: 5. CDR1 is MNHEY, CDR2 SMNVEV, per germline (reference sequence). This CDR3 region has 15 residues. The CDR3 spells CASSFTGASSYEQYF. CDR3 bases: TGTGCCAGCAGTTTCACAGGGGCGAGCTCCTACGAGCAGTACTTC.

This clone appeared a single time. The V gene is TRBV27, the J gene TRBJ2-7, with TRBD1 matching over 8 bases. The CDR3 totals 15 residues. The V gene's germline CDR1 is MNHEY and CDR2 SMNVEV (reference sequence). V shed 3 bases, J shed 5 bases, and the junction held 9 bases outside the gene matches. The CDR3 sequence: CASSFWTGKVNEQYF. Written as DNA, the CDR3 is TGTGCCAGCAGTTTTTGGACAGGGAAAGTTAACGAGCAGTACTTC.

The rearrangement uses TRBV2 and TRBJ2-7; maybe TRBD1 (6 bases). CDR1 is SNHLY, CDR2 FYNNEI, per germline. This CDR3 has 13 residues. Deletions cut 5 bases from V and 3 bases from J, with 11 bases between. This CDR3 is CASSSEQGYEQYF. The CDR3 DNA reads as TGTGCCAGCAGTTCAGAACAGGGCTACGAGCAGTACTTC. The complete variable domain, with remaining parts taken from reference TRBV2 and TRBJ2-7, reads EPEVTQTPSHQVTQMGQEVILRCVPISNHLYFYWYRQILGQKVEFLVSFYNNEISEKSEIFDDQFSVERPDGSNFTLKIRSTKLEDSAMYFCASSSEQGYEQYFGPGTRLTVT.

The chain employs TRBV7-6 and TRBJ2-5; 8 nucleotides agree with TRBD2. This CDR3 has 14 amino acids. Germline CDR1 is SGHVS and CDR2 is FNYEAQ. With 4 bases clipped from V and 2 bases from J, the junction kept 3 bases outside the gene matches. CDR3 in DNA: TGTGCCAGCAGCTCGGGGGGGAGACAAGAGACCCAGTACTTC. Amino acids: CASSSGGRQETQYF.

The genes are TRBV28 and TRBJ2-5, with TRBD2 matching 7 bases. CDR3 length equals 17 residues. V was pared by 3 bases and J by 2 bases, with 12 bases of the junction left unmatched. The germline CDR1 and CDR2 sequences are MDHEN and SYDVKM. Here the CDR3 DNA reads TGTGCCAGCAGTTTGCTAGCGGAAGTAATGGGACAAGAGACCCAGTACTTC. This translates into CASSLLAEVMGQETQYF.

J is TRBJ2-7 and V is TRBV19; 10 nucleotides match TRBD1. Looked up from germline, CDR1 is LNHDA and CDR2 is SQIVND (reference sequence). The CDR3 extends over 15 amino acids. V dropped 5 bases and J dropped 3; count of bases not matched to a gene: 7. DNA for the CDR3: TGTGCCAGTAGTCCGGGACAGGGGCCTCTCTACGAGCAGTACTTC. This sequence encodes CASSPGQGPLYEQYF. Filled out from reference TRBV19 and TRBJ2-7, the complete variable domain reads DGGITQSPKYLFRKEGQNVTLSCEQNLNHDAMYWYRQDPGQGLRLIYYSQIVNDFQKGDIAEGYSVSREKKESFPLTVTSAQKNPTAFYLCASSPGQGPLYEQYFGPGTRLTVT.

The CDR3 loop reads CASSLHPGLAAQETQYF. The DNA for the CDR3 is TGTGCCAGCAGCTTGCACCCGGGACTAGCGGCCCAAGAGACCCAGTACTTC. The chain has TRBV5-4 and TRBJ2-5; 11 bases line up with TRBD2. The germline V gene encodes CDR1 SGHNT and CDR2 YYREEE (reference sequence). V gave up 1 base and J gave up 1 base; unmatched junction bases: 6. The CDR3 contains 17 residues.

The genes are TRBV1 and TRBJ2-7; whether TRBD2, the table's D call, matches the DNA was not checked. TRBV1 is classified as a pseudogene. This CDR3 is built from 17 residues. CDR3 DNA: TGCACCAGCAGCCAACAGGCGTCAGCGGGTGAATCCTACGAGCAGTACTTC. Its translation is CTSSQQASAGESYEQYF.

This chain links TRBV7-2 with TRBJ2-1, with a weak D call TRBD1 (5 bases). CDR3 length equals 15 residues. Looked up from germline, CDR1 is SGHTA and CDR2 is FQGNSA. V was cut by 1 base and J by 2 bases, with 9 bases left in between. Written as DNA, the CDR3 is TGTGCCAGCAGCTTAGGGAGCAGGGCCTACAATGAGCAGTTCTTC. As protein: CASSLGSRAYNEQFF. Together with reference TRBV7-2 and TRBJ2-1, the CDR3 gives the full variable domain: GAGVSQSPSNKVTEKGKDVELRCDPISGHTALYWYRQSLGQGLEFLIYFQGNSAPDKSGLPSDRFSAERTGGSVSTLTIQRTQQEDSAVYLCASSLGSRAYNEQFFGPGTRLTVL.

V gene TRBV7-2 combines with J gene TRBJ1-3; D unresolved. This CDR3 is built from 17 residues. CDR1 SGHTA and CDR2 FQGNSA come from the germline V gene. V was pared by 2 bases and J by 3 bases, with 17 bases between. The CDR3 here is CASSLFGPAGFGNTIYF. In DNA, the CDR3 is TGTGCCAGCAGCTTATTTGGACCCGCGGGGTTTGGAAACACCATATATTTT.

The rearrangement links TRBV6-5 to TRBJ2-2; no firm D call. The germline gives CDR1 MNHEY, CDR2 SVGAGI. This CDR3 spans 15 amino acids. Trimming removed 0 bases from V and 2 bases from J, with 7 bases in between. CDR3: CASSYSNGNTGELFF. The CDR3 DNA is TGTGCCAGCAGTTACTCCAACGGAAACACCGGGGAGCTGTTTTTT.

The chain has TRBV6-6 and TRBJ1-1; 10 nucleotides match TRBD1. V gave up 2 bases and J gave up 3 bases; unmatched junction bases: 0. The CDR3 extends over 14 amino acids. Looked up from germline, CDR1 is MNHNY and CDR2 is SVGAGI (reference sequence). CDR3 coding DNA: TGTGCCAGCAGTTACGGACAGGGGGACACTGAAGCTTTCTTT. Translating it yields CASSYGQGDTEAFF.

The chain couples TRBV28 to TRBJ2-3, with a weak D call TRBD2 (6 bases). This CDR3 region has 12 residues. The germline V gene encodes CDR1 MDHEN and CDR2 SYDVKM. V was cut by 4 bases and J by 6 bases, with 8 bases left in between. The CDR3 loop is CASSSGVDTQYF. CDR3 bases: TGTGCCAGCAGTTCGGGAGTCGATACGCAGTATTTT.

This chain joins TRBV27 and TRBJ1-5, with D unresolved. The CDR3 covers 14 residues. The V and J ends lost 2 bases and 4 bases respectively, with 9 bases between them. Germline loops: CDR1 MNHEY, CDR2 SMNVEV (reference sequence). CDR3 amino acids: CASSLGRNNQPQHF. The DNA for the CDR3 is TGTGCCAGCAGTTTAGGCAGGAATAATCAGCCCCAGCATTTT.

In DNA, the CDR3 is TGTGCCACCAGGAAAGAGCGGACAGTCAATCAGCCCCAGCATTTT. Translated: CATRKERTVNQPQHF. The chain joins TRBV15 to TRBJ1-5; the D gene is possibly TRBD1 (6 bases). V was cut by 6 bases and J by 3 bases, with 15 bases left in between. The germline gives CDR1 LNHNV, CDR2 YYDKDF (reference sequence). CDR3 length: 15 residues.

This clone was observed a single time. The chain has TRBV5-1 and TRBJ2-7, with D maybe TRBD1 (5 bases). The CDR3 has 14 amino acids. Between the trimmed V and J ends, which lost 0 bases and 7 bases, there was a span of 14 bases. Germline CDR1 reads SGHRS; CDR2 reads YFSETQ. This CDR3 is CASSLVYGAGEQYF. The CDR3 region has the DNA TGCGCCAGCAGCTTGGTCTATGGGGCAGGGGAGCAGTACTTC.

V usage is TRBV27 and J usage is TRBJ1-1, with TRBD1 matching 8 bases. CDR3 size: 16 residues. The trim removed 6 bases at V and 0 bases at J, leaving 9 bases unmatched. CDR1 is MNHEY and CDR2 is SMNVEV in the germline V gene (reference sequence). CDR3: CASSPLPGGLNTEAFF. The CDR3 nucleotides read TGTGCCAGCAGCCCTTTGCCAGGGGGCTTGAACACTGAAGCTTTCTTT.

The chain recombines TRBV5-6 with TRBJ2-3, with D hard to call. The CDR3 has 15 residues. Germline V gives CDR1 SGHDT, CDR2 YYEEEE. With 2 bases removed from V and 0 bases from J, the gap between germline ends came to 10 bases. CDR3 sequence: CASSLATVSTDTQYF. The CDR3 nucleotides read TGTGCCAGCAGCTTAGCAACCGTAAGCACAGATACGCAGTATTTT.